This TCR beta chain derives from a study of cytomegalovirus exposure and HLA in healthy donors. Study-level results: Published work reported that the classifier diagnosed cytomegalovirus status with high specificity and sensitivity.

Assay: immunoSEQ multiplex PCR; the TCRdb copy retains only in-frame clones and omits some. Here the sample spans roughly 50,000 clones, around 90% being singletons. The table lists this clone with a count of one. What it recognizes is unknown. The germline V gene has CDR1 MDHEN and CDR2 SYDVKM. The CDR3 sequence is 14 residues long. The junction had 6 bases not matched to a gene; V was cut back by 5 bases and J by 4 bases. The chain combines TRBV28 with TRBJ2-5, with TRBD1 identical over 8 bases. The origin of this receptor is a man younger than 30 in good health and CMV-seronegative. The sample was PBMCs. CDR3 protein: CASSPRTGLETQYF. The CDR3 bases are TGTGCCAGCAGTCCGCGGACAGGGTTAGAGACCCAGTACTTC.